Listed here is a single T cell receptor beta chain. It was with a sample-barcoded 5' primer and a J-beta primer mix that a second PCR of about 6 to 12 cycles was run. CDR3-containing paired-end reads numbered at least 2.5 million in each sample. TCRdb reprocessed the 5' RACE reads via MiXCR and lists one record per CDR3 protein. The sample includes about 930,000 distinct CDR3 sequences, roughly 28% seen only once; the top ten take about 9.4%. These data originate in a study of blood T cells in healthy people across ages. Unmatched junction bases numbered 20, after V lost 7 bases and J lost 0 bases. The CDR3 runs to 20 residues. CDR1 and CDR2 (germline): SGHTA, FQGNSA. The sample was also reused in another study, on T cells of mothers and their children.

V gene TRBV7-2 combines with J gene TRBJ2-1; TRBD1 agrees at 8 bases. The sample taken for sequencing was blood. The receptor was isolated from a woman in her thirties or forties in good health. In DNA form, the CDR3 reads TGTGCCAGCATCAGGGGGCGCCCCCGGGGGACGTCCCTCTCCTACAATGAGCAGTTCTTC. Translation gives CASIRGRPRGTSLSYNEQFF.